These T cell receptor beta chains were read from a single sample in a study of response to subunit inactivated influenza vaccine. TCRdb re-called the RT-PCR reads with MiXCR, one entry per CDR3 protein. This sample carries around 710,000 distinct CDR3 sequences, around 14% of them seen once, and the ten largest clones take 5.5% to 7%. This specimen consisted of PBMCs from blood, obtained around two weeks before vaccination. The receptors originated from a man aged 45-65 years who received an inactivated influenza vaccine. CDR3s leave out the opening cysteine and the closing phenylalanine or tryptophan. Fields, in order: J gene, V gene, CDR3 protein.

J gene: TRBJ1-1
V gene: TRBV28
CDR3 protein: ASSRAHTGLVNTEAF

J gene: TRBJ2-7
V gene: TRBV6-1
CDR3 protein: ASSDAGLYEQY

J gene: TRBJ2-3
V gene: TRBV5-1
CDR3 protein: ASSSSGGLGDTQY

J gene: TRBJ2-3
V gene: TRBV5-1
CDR3 protein: ASSLGQGYADTQY

J gene: TRBJ2-2
V gene: TRBV9
CDR3 protein: ASSVSDGWDTGELF

J gene: TRBJ2-1
V gene: TRBV6-5
CDR3 protein: ASSYSLGGNEQF

J gene: TRBJ1-5
V gene: TRBV30
CDR3 protein: AWSRGSQQPQH

J gene: TRBJ2-6
V gene: TRBV20-1
CDR3 protein: SARSTGALSGANVLT

J gene: TRBJ2-7
V gene: TRBV4-3
CDR3 protein: ASSQDHRGWYEQY

J gene: TRBJ1-2
V gene: TRBV5-1
CDR3 protein: ASSLEGDHGYT

J gene: TRBJ2-2
V gene: TRBV4-3
CDR3 protein: ASSQYTGSTGELF

J gene: TRBJ1-3
V gene: TRBV29-1
CDR3 protein: SVLLGNTIY

J gene: TRBJ1-4
V gene: TRBV12-3/TRBV12-4
CDR3 protein: ASSFWGLNEKLF

J gene: TRBJ2-2
V gene: TRBV5-6
CDR3 protein: ASSRDSGAGELF

J gene: TRBJ1-2
V gene: TRBV20-1
CDR3 protein: SARVTGDGYT

J gene: TRBJ2-7
V gene: TRBV3-1
CDR3 protein: ASSQDLGRYEQY

J gene: TRBJ1-2
V gene: TRBV27
CDR3 protein: ASSIQGELSNYGYT